The source of this T cell receptor (beta chain) is a study of cytomegalovirus exposure and HLA in healthy donors. Vbeta (60) and Jbeta (13) primers were used in the PCR. Assay: immunoSEQ multiplex PCR; the TCRdb copy retains only in-frame clones and omits some. The sample consists of 130,000 or so clones, under 75% of them appearing once. This CDR3 region has 13 residues. With 5 bases clipped from V and 4 bases from J, the junction kept 3 bases outside the gene matches. Germline CDR1 and CDR2: PRHDT and FYEKMQ (reference sequence). General observations from the study: A later analysis linked a missense variant in DCLRE1C to the trimming of TCR beta V and J genes. Highest at DRB1 and lowest at HLA-C, TCR association rates differed among HLA loci in a later analysis.

Donors sampled were nominally healthy, though unrecorded immune exposures were likely. This clone was detected a few times. The antigen remains unidentified. The TCR comes from a woman aged 35 to 49 in good health and CMV-seronegative. Sequencing was performed on PBMCs. The chain carries TRBV13 and TRBJ1-1; 8 positions match TRBD1. Written as DNA, the CDR3 is TGTGCCAGCAGCCCGGGACAGGCCACTGAAGCTTTCTTT. Protein sequence: CASSPGQATEAFF.